This T cell receptor (beta chain) was found in a study of blood T cell repertoires in COVID-19. The CDR3 loop spans 16 amino acids. Germline-derived CDR1 and CDR2 are SGHRS and YFSETQ. Trimming stripped 0 bases from V and 1 base from J, with 11 bases between. This table comes from immunoSEQ multiplex PCR, and its TCRdb copy is limited to in-frame clones, with some not included. The table records about 310,000 clones, roughly 87% of them present only once. The source of this sequence is a man in his fifties or sixties with active or convalescent COVID-19. The chain has TRBV5-1 and TRBJ2-4, with D possibly matching TRBD1 (6 bases). The specimen was peripheral blood. DNA of the CDR3: TGCGCCAGCAGCTTGGGAGCAGGGGCCGCCAAAAACATTCAGTACTTC. Translation gives CASSLGAGAAKNIQYF.